The 8 T cell receptor beta chains reported below all come from one sample, sequenced in a study of CD8 T cells in ankylosing spondylitis. TCRdb itself ran the 5' RACE reads through MiXCR, one entry per CDR3 protein. Of about 240,000 distinct CDR3 sequences in the sample, roughly a tenth were seen once. The sequencing input was blood, either unsorted or a sorted T cell fraction (not recorded which). The receptors were sampled from a male donor with ankylosing spondylitis or in good health (not recorded which).

V and J are TRBV25-1 and TRBJ1-4; 8 positions match TRBD1. CDR1 is MGHDK and CDR2 is SYGVNS in the germline V gene. V was pared by 5 bases and J by 6 bases, with 8 bases of the junction left unmatched. This CDR3 is built from 15 residues. The CDR3 loop is CASSYRDRTYEKLFF. Here the CDR3 DNA reads TGTGCCAGCAGTTACCGGGACAGGACTTATGAAAAACTGTTTTTT.

Details on this clonotype: Compared with germline, one end of the junction differs, possibly owing to a read error. The chain couples TRBV28 to TRBJ1-5; 10 bases fit TRBD1. Germline V CDR1 and CDR2: MDHEN, SYDVKM. The CDR3 totals 12 residues. The CDR3 sequence: CASSFSGTGESF. Here the CDR3 DNA reads TGTGCCAGCAGTTTTTCCGGGACAGGGGAGTCATTT.

This clonotype came up many times. The chain recombines TRBV7-8 with TRBJ2-3, with a possible D match to TRBD1 (6 bases). V lost 1 base to trimming and J lost 2 bases, with 10 bases between them. CDR1 is SGHVS, CDR2 FQNEAQ, per germline. This CDR3 has 15 residues. The CDR3 coding sequence is TGTGCCAGCAGCTTAGGGATGGGACACACAGATACGCAGTATTTT. Translation: CASSLGMGHTDTQYF.

This clonotype was counted at least ten times. This chain links TRBV28 with TRBJ2-5; TRBD2 might be the D (7 bases). Germline V gene data show CDR1 as MDHEN and CDR2 as SYDVKM. The CDR3 has 15 residues. V was trimmed by 7 bases and J by 5 bases, leaving 20 bases between them. The CDR3 nucleotides are TGTGCCAGCAACACAGGGAGGGACGACCGGGAGACCCAGTACTTC. Translating gives CASNTGRDDRETQYF.

Only a few counts were recorded for this clonotype. The genes are TRBV12-3 or TRBV12-4 and TRBJ2-4; D possibly corresponds to TRBD1 (5 bases). This CDR3 contains 17 residues. The germline V and J ends were trimmed by 4 bases and 0 bases, with 16 bases remaining between them. This CDR3 is CASSSRTREIAKNIQYF. The CDR3 DNA follows: TGTGCCAGCAGTTCGAGGACACGAGAAATAGCCAAAAACATTCAGTACTTC.

This clonotype was observed many times. The genes are TRBV5-1 and TRBJ2-3; TRBD2 is a possible D gene (5 bases). The V gene lost 4 bases and the J gene lost 2 bases, with 17 bases spanning the gap. The CDR3 runs to 16 residues. Per germline, CDR1 SGHRS and CDR2 YFSETQ. This chain's CDR3 is CASSNSAEVVTDTQYF. The CDR3 DNA reads as TGCGCCAGCAGCAACAGCGCGGAGGTCGTCACAGATACGCAGTATTTT.

The table lists this clonotype with a few counts. The J gene is TRBJ2-3, the V gene TRBV29-1; D not certain. Germline V gene sequence: CDR1 SQVTM, CDR2 ANQGSEA. V was pared by 5 bases and J by 3 bases, with 6 bases between. The CDR3 loop spans 11 amino acids. The CDR3 DNA follows: TGCAGCGTTTTAGTTACAGATACGCAGTATTTT. Encoded protein: CSVLVTDTQYF.

This clonotype was seen repeatedly, ten times or more. The rearrangement joins TRBV12-3 or TRBV12-4 to TRBJ1-5; D uncertain. Trimming stripped 3 bases from V and 7 bases from J, with 16 bases between. The CDR3 has 15 residues. The DNA for the CDR3 is TGTGCCAGCAGTTTTTCCGGGCCCCGAGGACAGCCCCAGCATTTT. This sequence encodes CASSFSGPRGQPQHF.